Following are 18 T cell receptor beta chains from one sample sequenced in a study of T cell responses to AZD1222 COVID-19 vaccine. TCRdb keeps only in-frame clones here, not all; method: immunoSEQ multiplex PCR. Here the sample spans 130,000 or so clones, around nine tenths being singletons. The sample here was peripheral blood, taken on day 0 of AZD1222 vaccination. The receptors shown here come from an adult in good health.

The chain employs TRBV6-5 and TRBJ1-6; D unresolved. Germline assignment: CDR1 MNHEY and CDR2 SVGAGI. CDR3 length: 13 residues. V was cut by 4 bases and J by 9 bases, with 10 bases left in between. The CDR3: CASSFQDGSPLHF. The CDR3 region has the DNA TGTGCCAGCAGTTTCCAGGATGGTTCACCCCTCCACTTT.

This sequence joins TRBV19 and TRBJ2-7; TRBD1 agrees at 9 bases. The V segment lost 5 bases and the J segment 10 bases; nucleotides outside the gene matches: 6. Germline-derived CDR1 and CDR2 are LNHDA and SQIVND (reference sequence). CDR3 size: 12 residues. In DNA form, the CDR3 reads TGTGCCAGTAGTGACCCGGGACAGGGCCAGTACTTC. Translated, it gives CASSDPGQGQYF.

V gene TRBV7-2 combines with J gene TRBJ2-1; 8 positions match TRBD2. Germline V CDR1 and CDR2: SGHTA, FQGNSA. The CDR3 loop spans 15 amino acids. V shed 1 base, J shed 8 bases, and the junction held 7 bases outside the gene matches. In DNA, the CDR3 is TGTGCCAGCAGCTTAGGCGGGGGGAGAGGCGATGAGCAGTTCTTC. It encodes CASSLGGGRGDEQFF.

This clone was counted a few times. This rearrangement joins TRBV7-8 to TRBJ2-7; possible D gene TRBD1, 7 bases. The CDR3 is made up of 14 amino acids. V dropped 8 bases and J dropped 0 bases, with 14 bases sitting between them. Germline V gene data show CDR1 as SGHVS and CDR2 as FQNEAQ. The CDR3 is CASRGTVSSYEQYF. The CDR3 coding sequence is TGTGCCAGCCGGGGGACAGTAAGCTCCTACGAGCAGTACTTC.

The genes are TRBV5-1 and TRBJ2-7; 7 bases are shared with TRBD2. Germline V gene lookup returns CDR1 SGHRS and CDR2 YFSETQ. With V trimmed by 0 bases and J by 3 bases, 9 bases remained unmatched. This CDR3 has 16 residues. The CDR3 DNA reads TGCGCCAGCAGCTTGGGACTGACACCGGGGGGCTACGAGCAGTACTTC. Its translation is CASSLGLTPGGYEQYF.

The V gene is TRBV7-9, the J gene TRBJ2-5; TRBD1 agrees at 9 bases. CDR1 SEHNR and CDR2 FQNEAQ come from the germline V gene (reference sequence). CDR3 length: 14 residues. Trimming cost V 9 bases and J 7 bases; bases outside gene matches: 12. The CDR3 sequence: CASSPPGQGATQYF. CDR3 in DNA: TGTGCCAGTTCCCCCCCGGGACAGGGCGCGACCCAGTACTTC. The full variable domain, in which reference TRBV7-9 and TRBJ2-5 provide the parts outside the CDR3, is DTGVSQNPRHKITKRGQNVTFRCDPISEHNRLYWYRQTLGQGPEFLTYFQNEAQLEKSRLLSDRFSAERPKGSFSTLEIQRTEQGDSAMYLCASSPPGQGATQYFGPGTRLLVL.

The V gene is TRBV6-5, the J gene TRBJ2-7; maybe TRBD1 (5 bases). The CDR3 spans 13 residues. Germline CDR1 is MNHEY and CDR2 is SVGAGI. V was shortened by 4 bases and J by 5 bases, with 12 bases between the two germline ends. This chain's CDR3 is CASSWGIWDEQYF. Written as DNA, the CDR3 is TGTGCCAGCAGTTGGGGCATTTGGGACGAGCAGTACTTC.

The chain combines TRBV5-1 with TRBJ1-4; tentative D call: TRBD1 (6 bases). Germline values: CDR1 SGHRS, CDR2 YFSETQ. There are 17 residues in the CDR3. V was cut by 5 bases and J by 0 bases, with 17 bases left in between. This CDR3 is CASRKDTGTSTNEKLFF. CDR3 bases: TGCGCCAGCAGGAAAGACACAGGGACGTCAACTAATGAAAAACTGTTTTTT.

The chain recombines TRBV9 with TRBJ1-2; no clear D. The CDR3 has 15 amino acids. The germline gives CDR1 SGDLS, CDR2 YYNGEE. The V end was cut by 4 bases, the J end by 1 base, with 14 bases between. The CDR3 spells CASSPKYAGNYGYTF. For the CDR3, the DNA is TGTGCCAGCAGCCCCAAGTATGCGGGTAACTATGGCTACACCTTC.

The table lists this clone with a count of one. The chain carries TRBV6-4 and TRBJ1-5; D remains unclear. V was shortened by 2 bases and J by 0 bases, with 5 bases between the two germline ends. Germline loops: CDR1 MRHNA, CDR2 SNTAGT. The CDR3 spans 14 residues. The CDR3 DNA reads as TGTGCCAGCAGTGACGGGCATAGCAATCAGCCCCAGCATTTT. Encoded protein: CASSDGHSNQPQHF.

This clone came up many times. The chain recombines TRBV5-5 with TRBJ2-7; D remains ambiguous. CDR1 is SGHKS, CDR2 YYEKEE, per germline (reference sequence). V lost 2 bases to trimming and J lost 0 bases, with 9 bases between them. The CDR3 is 14 amino acids. The CDR3 region has the DNA TGTGCCAGCAGCTTTTCGTACAGCTCCTACGAGCAGTACTTC. It yields the protein CASSFSYSSYEQYF.

The chain employs TRBV25-1 and TRBJ1-1, with D uncertain. CDR1 is MGHDK, CDR2 SYGVNS, per germline. Trimming cost V 4 bases and J 1 base, with 10 bases left between them. There are 14 residues in the CDR3. The CDR3 coding sequence is TGTGCCAGCAGTGGCCCGCCAGGGAACACTGAAGCTTTCTTT. It translates to CASSGPPGNTEAFF.

The chain combines TRBV4-3 with TRBJ1-2; the D gene is possibly TRBD1 (5 bases). The germline V and J ends were trimmed by 0 bases and 4 bases, with 9 bases remaining between them. Germline V gene sequence: CDR1 LGHNA, CDR2 YSLEER. The CDR3 runs to 14 residues. This CDR3 reads CASSQDRGSYGYTF. CDR3 nucleotides: TGCGCCAGCAGCCAAGATAGGGGCAGCTATGGCTACACCTTC.

This clone was recorded only once. The chain employs TRBV6-5 and TRBJ1-1; 8 bases fit TRBD1. The V and J ends lost 2 bases and 11 bases, in that order; junction bases with no gene match: 10. Germline loops: CDR1 MNHEY, CDR2 SVGAGI. CDR3 length: 14 amino acids. The CDR3 is CASSYGSGGLRAFF. CDR3 bases: TGTGCCAGCAGTTACGGGTCAGGGGGCTTGCGGGCTTTCTTT.

The gene calls are TRBV4-2 and TRBJ2-7, with 7 bases fitting TRBD1. V was pared by 5 bases and J by 0 bases, with 4 bases of the junction left unmatched. Germline V gives CDR1 LGHNA, CDR2 YNFKEQ. This CDR3 spans 14 amino acids. The CDR3 spells CASSDRDDSYEQYF. CDR3 DNA: TGTGCCAGCAGCGACAGGGACGACTCCTACGAGCAGTACTTC.

The chain links TRBV30 to TRBJ1-3; D is possibly TRBD1 (6 bases). V lost 0 bases to trimming and J lost 2 bases, with 14 bases between them. CDR1 and CDR2 (germline): GTSNPN, SVGIG (reference sequence). The CDR3 has 16 residues. The chain's CDR3 is CAWSVRAGGTGNTIYF. Here the CDR3 DNA reads TGTGCCTGGAGTGTACGGGCGGGGGGCACTGGAAACACCATATATTTT.

The chain carries TRBV19 and TRBJ1-2, with 8 bases aligning to TRBD1. Germline CDR1 LNHDA, CDR2 SQIVND (reference sequence). The ends lost 3 bases at V and 5 bases at J; junction bases unmatched: 8. The CDR3 is 15 amino acids. The CDR3 is CASSMDRVFTYGYTF. CDR3 DNA: TGTGCCAGTAGTATGGACAGGGTATTCACGTATGGCTACACCTTC.

This chain links TRBV7-2 with TRBJ2-5, with a possible D match to TRBD2 (5 bases). The V end was cut by 1 base, the J end by 7 bases, with 16 bases between. The germline gives CDR1 SGHTA, CDR2 FQGNSA. This CDR3 region has 15 residues. As DNA, the CDR3 is TGTGCCAGCAGCTTAGGGTCGCGGGTGTATGGGACCCAGTACTTC. As protein: CASSLGSRVYGTQYF.